The TCR beta chain described here comes from a study of blood T cell repertoires in COVID-19. Turning to the study itself: Samples representing acute and convalescent COVID-19 were sourced from the United States, Italy and Spain. T cells, B-cell-depleted T cells, or PBMCs provided the cDNA or gDNA that served as material.

In the source study's methods: Scientists estimated how many nucleated cells there were by amplifying reference gene primers. Sequenced by immunoSEQ multiplex PCR; TCRdb stores in-frame clones only, minus some. That table furnishes V, J and clone size, whereas the DNA furnished D and trimming. The sample lists about 110,000 clones, roughly nine tenths occurring once. The CDR3 contains 15 residues. Trimming shortened V by 4 bases and J by 5 bases, and 17 bases separated the two germline ends. Germline V gives CDR1 MNHEY, CDR2 SMNVEV (reference sequence). The clonotype was recovered from a woman aged 80 or older with acute or convalescent COVID-19. Sequences were obtained from peripheral blood. The chain has TRBV27 and TRBJ2-5; possible D gene TRBD1, 6 bases. The chain's CDR3 is CASSSKTGVAETQYF. The CDR3 region has the DNA TGTGCCAGCAGTTCGAAGACAGGAGTGGCTGAGACCCAGTACTTC.